What follows are 21 T cell receptor beta chains derived from one specimen sequenced in a study of OX40 agonist ivuxolimab in advanced cancers. Libraries came from the immunoSEQ multiplex PCR assay. The table was pulled from immuneACCESS by TCRdb, which kept in-frame rearrangements only. Such tables lose some clones; where checked, under half of the loss comes from unresolved V genes, and the rest has no known cause. Here the sample has some 43,000 clones; around 87% occur a single time. Of the sample, under 40% is held by the ten largest clones. Sequenced material: CD4+ or CD8+ T cells sorted from blood, taken in a trial of the OX40 agonist ivuxolimab. Every receptor here comes from an adult with an advanced solid tumor such as melanoma, head and neck, liver or kidney cancer.

In DNA, the CDR3 is TGTGCCAGCACTACACTAACCCAGGAGTACTTC. Its translation: CASTTLTQEYF. V gene TRBV6-5 combines with J gene TRBJ2-7, with no clear D. This CDR3 is 11 amino acids long. Trimming stripped 7 bases from V and 11 bases from J, with 15 bases between. The germline V gene has CDR1 MNHEY and CDR2 SVGAGI.

The rearrangement joins TRBV11-2 to TRBJ2-5; the match to TRBD1 covers 8 bases. CDR3 size: 14 residues. Germline V gene lookup returns CDR1 SGHAT and CDR2 FQNNGV. V lost 1 base, J lost 3 bases, and 1 base stayed unmatched. CDR3 nucleotide sequence: TGTGCCAGCAGCTTAGGGACAGGGAAAGAGACCCAGTACTTC. Its protein is CASSLGTGKETQYF.

This clone has a handful of counts. V is TRBV5-6 and J is TRBJ1-2, with D maybe TRBD1 (5 bases). Germline CDR1 SGHDT, CDR2 YYEEEE. CDR3 length equals 16 residues. V dropped 3 bases and J dropped 3 bases, with 18 bases sitting between them. CDR3 in amino acids: CASSSSRVTSDYGYTF. The CDR3 DNA reads TGTGCCAGCAGCTCCAGCAGGGTTACTTCGGACTATGGCTACACCTTC.

The chain uses TRBV7-3 and TRBJ2-6; D uncertain. CDR1 SGHTA and CDR2 FQGTGA come from the germline V gene. The CDR3 loop spans 17 amino acids. Trimming cost V 1 base and J 0 bases, with 10 bases left between them. CDR3: CASSLIGSVSGANVLTF. As DNA, the CDR3 is TGTGCCAGCAGCTTAATTGGATCCGTCTCTGGGGCCAACGTCCTGACTTTC.

This clone has just a few counts. The V gene is TRBV5-4, the J gene TRBJ2-7, with D perhaps TRBD2 (5 bases). CDR1 is SGHNT, CDR2 YYREEE, per germline (reference sequence). The CDR3 extends over 16 amino acids. V was pared by 0 bases and J by 2 bases, with 15 bases between. The CDR3 DNA reads as TGTGCCAGCAGCTTGGAGGGAGTCGTGACCGCCTACGAGCAGTACTTC. Amino acids: CASSLEGVVTAYEQYF.

The chain has TRBV6-1 and TRBJ2-1; D is uncertain. The CDR3 is 11 residues long. Germline V CDR1 and CDR2: MNHNS, SASEGT. V lost 10 bases and J 5 bases, leaving 9 bases between the germline ends. DNA for the CDR3: TGTGCCATGCGTCAGAACAATGAGCAGTTCTTC. Residues: CAMRQNNEQFF.

The V gene is TRBV2, the J gene TRBJ2-1, with D possibly being TRBD1 or TRBD2 (5 bases each). In germline, CDR1 is SNHLY, CDR2 FYNNEI. The length of the CDR3 is 14 residues. The V gene lost 3 bases and the J gene lost 7 bases, with 13 bases spanning the gap. This CDR3 reads CASSEQGEPNEQFF. CDR3 nucleotide sequence: TGTGCCAGCAGTGAGCAAGGGGAGCCAAATGAGCAGTTCTTC.

The chain has TRBV11-2 and TRBJ2-1; 7 positions agree with TRBD2. Germline CDR1 reads SGHAT; CDR2 reads FQNNGV. The junction had 5 bases not matched to a gene; V was cut back by 2 bases and J by 7 bases. The CDR3 runs 14 residues. CDR3 DNA sequence: TGTGCCAGCAGCTTAACCGGGGGGTCAAATGAGCAGTTCTTC. Its protein product is CASSLTGGSNEQFF.

This sequence joins TRBV21-1 and TRBJ2-1; the table gives TRBD2 as D, unverified against the DNA. TRBV21-1 is flagged as a pseudogene. The CDR3 covers 13 residues. The CDR3 nucleotides read TGTGCCAGCAGCAAAGGTAGGGAGAATGAGCAGTTCTTC. It translates to CASSKGRENEQFF.

CDR3 nucleotides: TGTGCCAGCAGCGTAGACTGGGCTAGCACAGATACGCAGTATTTT. Amino acid sequence: CASSVDWASTDTQYF. This rearrangement joins TRBV9 to TRBJ2-3; D is ambiguous. There are 15 residues in the CDR3. V was trimmed by 0 bases and J by 0 bases, leaving 8 bases between them. Germline CDR1 is SGDLS and CDR2 is YYNGEE.

The chain has TRBV5-4 and TRBJ2-7; 10 bases fit TRBD1. The CDR3 contains 14 residues. With 4 bases clipped from V and 5 bases from J, the junction kept 6 bases outside the gene matches. CDR1 and CDR2 (germline): SGHNT, YYREEE (reference sequence). The CDR3 spells CASSTRQGAHEQYF. Written as DNA, the CDR3 is TGTGCCAGCAGCACTCGACAGGGGGCCCACGAGCAGTACTTC.

This chain connects TRBV5-5 to TRBJ1-1, with D unresolved. Germline CDR1 and CDR2: SGHKS and YYEKEE (reference sequence). V lost 1 base and J lost 0, with 10 bases in between. The CDR3 has 15 residues. The CDR3 reads CASSLMPGMNTEAFF. The CDR3 DNA sequence: TGTGCCAGCAGCTTGATGCCAGGCATGAACACTGAAGCTTTCTTT.

The chain is built from TRBV10-3 and TRBJ2-5; D is possibly TRBD1 (6 bases). Trimming shortened V by 2 bases and J by 5 bases, and 18 bases separated the two germline ends. The CDR3 runs to 16 residues. Germline values: CDR1 ENHRY, CDR2 SYGVKD. For the CDR3, the DNA is TGTGCCATCAGTGAGGGACTGGGGGCGAGGCTGGAGACCCAGTACTTC. Translation gives CAISEGLGARLETQYF.

This rearrangement joins TRBV29-1 to TRBJ2-5, with D tentatively TRBD1 (6 bases). The CDR3 covers 15 residues. Germline V CDR1 and CDR2: SQVTM, ANQGSEA. The V end lost 3 bases, the J end lost 4 bases, and 18 bases lay between the germline ends. CDR3 nucleotide sequence: TGCAGCGTTGAGGCTTGGTACAGGGTGGGAGAGACCCAGTACTTC. It translates to CSVEAWYRVGETQYF.

The rearrangement joins TRBV2 to TRBJ2-5; the D is unclear. Germline V CDR1 and CDR2: SNHLY, FYNNEI. Trimming shortened V by 4 bases and J by 5 bases, and 5 bases separated the two germline ends. This CDR3 is 11 amino acids long. This CDR3 is CASSVAETQYF. CDR3 DNA sequence: TGTGCCAGCAGTGTTGCGGAGACCCAGTACTTC.

This clone appeared a single time. The genes are TRBV7-3 and TRBJ2-1; 8 bases line up with TRBD2. Germline-derived CDR1 and CDR2 are SGHTA and FQGTGA. This CDR3 region has 14 residues. Unmatched junction bases numbered 7, after V lost 3 bases and J lost 9 bases. The CDR3 DNA reads TGTGCCAGCAGCTTCGCGGGAGGCGACAGTGAGCAGTTCTTC. It yields the protein CASSFAGGDSEQFF.

The J gene is TRBJ2-7, the V gene TRBV25-1; D is unresolved. Germline CDR1 MGHDK, CDR2 SYGVNS. The CDR3 covers 12 residues. Trimming removed 1 base from V and 9 bases from J, with 10 bases in between. CDR3 residues: CASSELRERQYF. The CDR3 DNA reads TGTGCCAGCAGTGAATTGAGAGAACGGCAGTACTTC.

The chain uses TRBV5-4 and TRBJ2-2; TRBD2 aligns across 12 bases. With 3 bases clipped from V and 4 bases from J, the junction kept 4 bases outside the gene matches. Looked up from germline, CDR1 is SGHNT and CDR2 is YYREEE (reference sequence). This CDR3 is built from 16 residues. Here the CDR3 reads CASSSPSGRATGELFF. CDR3 nucleotides: TGTGCCAGCAGCTCGCCTAGCGGGAGGGCCACCGGGGAGCTGTTTTTT.

This rearrangement joins TRBV11-2 to TRBJ2-5; 7 nucleotides agree with TRBD2. CDR1 is SGHAT and CDR2 is FQNNGV in the germline V gene. The CDR3 consists of 15 residues. V lost 3 bases to trimming and J lost 0 bases; unmatched junction nucleotides: 4. The CDR3 reads CASSFQRDHQETQYF. CDR3 sequence (DNA): TGTGCCAGCAGCTTCCAGCGGGATCACCAAGAGACCCAGTACTTC.

The chain carries TRBV19 and TRBJ2-1; 9 bases agree with TRBD1. There are 18 residues in the CDR3. V shed 2 bases, J shed 4 bases, and the junction held 12 bases outside the gene matches. CDR1 is LNHDA and CDR2 is SQIVND in the germline V gene (reference sequence). CDR3 sequence (DNA): TGTGCCAGTAGTATAATAGGGCCGCTGGGGACAGGGTACAATGAGCAGTTCTTC. As protein: CASSIIGPLGTGYNEQFF.

This chain joins TRBV19 and TRBJ1-2, with D hard to call. This CDR3 comprises 15 residues. The V end was cut by 4 bases, the J end by 2 bases, with 14 bases between. Germline CDR1 LNHDA, CDR2 SQIVND (reference sequence). CDR3 sequence: CASSTTGGSNYGYTF. CDR3 coding DNA: TGTGCCAGTAGTACCACCGGAGGCAGCAACTATGGCTACACCTTC.